This TCR beta chain was sequenced for a study of blood T cells in healthy people across ages. Findings of the study overall: Reliance upon unsorted PBMCs precluded definitive naive versus antigen-experienced comparison.

The table lists this clonotype with a few counts. No antigen is known for it. The CDR3 length is 15 residues. The J segment lost 7 bases and the V segment lost 6 bases, leaving 9 bases of the junction unmatched. Germline V gene data show CDR1 as SQVTM and CDR2 as ANQGSEA. A sample-barcoded 5' primer and a J-beta primer mix were used in a second PCR of roughly 7 to 11 cycles. From the 5' RACE reads, TCRdb called clonotypes with MiXCR, one entry per CDR3 protein. The repertoire has about 1.4 million distinct CDR3 sequences, almost 60% of them found once; the top ten carry 6.5% to 8%. Each donor supplied 8 to 10 milliliters of peripheral blood. The authors extracted at least 6 micrograms of total RNA per sample.

This rearrangement joins TRBV29-1 to TRBJ2-1; 13 nucleotides align to TRBD2. The sequenced material came from blood. This TCR was sampled from a man in his late teens or twenties in good health. This CDR3 reads CSVSGTSGEPNEQFF. The CDR3 bases are TGCAGCGTCTCCGGGACTAGCGGGGAGCCTAATGAGCAGTTCTTC.